Sequencing of this T cell receptor (beta chain) was carried out in a study of blood T cell repertoires in COVID-19. In the authors' methods: Amplification of reference gene primers provided the estimated nucleated cell counts. This table comes from immunoSEQ multiplex PCR, and its TCRdb copy is limited to in-frame clones, with some not included. V, J and clone size were drawn from that table, and D and trimming were deduced from the DNA. The table includes about 240,000 clones, 75% to 90% detected once. Germline lookup yields CDR1 MNHEY and CDR2 SVGAGI. V was pared by 6 bases and J by 4 bases, with 8 bases of the junction left unmatched. This CDR3 has 14 amino acids.

The chain employs TRBV6-5 and TRBJ1-2, with TRBD1 matching 7 bases. This TCR derives from a woman in her thirties who had recovered from COVID-19. Sequenced input: PBMCs or T cells enriched from blood (not recorded which). The DNA for the CDR3 is TGTGCCAGCAGGGGGGGACAGCCAGGCTATGGCTACACCTTC. This sequence encodes CASRGGQPGYGYTF.